Listed below are T cell receptor beta chains from one sample, sequenced in a study of CD8+CD57+ T cells in acquired aplastic anemia. TCRdb called the reads again in MiXCR, with one record for every CDR3 protein. The sample has 86,000 or so distinct CDR3 sequences, under 50% seen once; the top ten hold 65% to 80%. Sequencing input: sorted CD4+, CD8+, or CD8+CD57+ T cells (not recorded which) from PBMCs. The receptors come from a human donor in good health, serving as a control. The CDR3 runs from the conserved cysteine through the conserved F or W. D genes are given only for firm matches. The size of a clone is reported for some rows only, either as once, few or many, or as a class for expanded clones.

>many|TRBV7-8|TRBJ2-3|NA
TGTGCCAGCAGCTGGACCGGTACGCAGTATTTT
CASSWTGTQYF
>NA|TRBV5-5|TRBJ2-2|TRBD1
TGTGCCAGCATCCCGCCGGGACAGGGGGCTTCCGGGGAGCTGTTTTTT
CASIPPGQGASGELFF
>NA|TRBV19|TRBJ1-1|TRBD1
TGTGCCAGTAGTGACAGGGCTATGAGCACTGAAGCTTTCTTT
CASSDRAMSTEAFF
>NA|TRBV7-2|TRBJ2-1|NA
TGTGCCAGCAGCCGACCGGGCCCCAATGAGCAGTTCTTC
CASSRPGPNEQFF
>NA|TRBV18|TRBJ2-2|TRBD2
TGTGCCAGCTCTCTTGGGACAGGACTAGCGGGACGGGAGCTGTTTTTT
CASSLGTGLAGRELFF
>NA|TRBV7-6|TRBJ2-7|TRBD1
TGTGCCAGCAGCCGGGACAGGGAGGAGCAGTACTTC
CASSRDREEQYF
>NA|TRBV5-8|TRBJ1-2|NA
TGTGCCAGCAGCTTCGCGGGGGCGGATGGCTACACCTTC
CASSFAGADGYTF
>few|TRBV11-1|TRBJ2-3|TRBD1
TGTGCCAGCAGCTTCCCAACAGGGGCCGGCACAGATACGCAGTATTTT
CASSFPTGAGTDTQYF
>few|TRBV5-5|TRBJ2-3|NA
TGTGCCAGCAGCTTGGGACTCAAAAGCACAGATACGCAGTATTTT
CASSLGLKSTDTQYF
>NA|TRBV2|TRBJ2-5|TRBD2
TGTGCCAGCAGTGATAGCGGGGGGGCCCAGACCCAGTACTTC
CASSDSGGAQTQYF
>many|TRBV9|TRBJ2-3|TRBD2
TGTGCCAGCAGCGTCTCACTAGCGGGGGCGGGAGATACGCAGTATTTT
CASSVSLAGAGDTQYF
>NA|TRBV11-1|TRBJ1-6|TRBD1
TGTGCCAGCAGCAGTGACTCGTCAGGGGGCAATTCACCCCTCCACTTT
CASSSDSSGGNSPLHF
>NA|TRBV2|TRBJ1-4|TRBD1
TGTGCCAGCAGTAGCCGGACAGGCGATGAAAAACTGTTTTTT
CASSSRTGDEKLFF
>NA|TRBV25-1|TRBJ1-2|NA
TGTGCCAGCAGTGAAGGACTAGCGGGAGGGGCTGGAAACGGGTACTATGGCTACACCTTC
CASSEGLAGGAGNGYYGYTF
>many|TRBV9|TRBJ2-6|TRBD1
TGTGCCAGCAGCGGGACCGGGACAGGGTCTGGGGCCAACGTCCTGACTTTC
CASSGTGTGSGANVLTF
>NA|TRBV25-1|TRBJ1-2|NA
TGTGCCAGCAGCTCGGACCTGGACCCCACTAACTATGGCTACACCTTC
CASSSDLDPTNYGYTF
>many|TRBV7-9|TRBJ2-7|TRBD1
TGTGCCAGCAGCTCCGGGACAGGCTACGAGCAGTACTTC
CASSSGTGYEQYF
>NA|TRBV29-1|TRBJ2-3|NA
TGCAGCCTCGGGGATTTCCACACAGATACGCAGTATTTT
CSLGDFHTDTQYF
>few|TRBV7-2|TRBJ2-1|TRBD2
TGTGCCAGCAGCTTAGCAGCGGGAGGGGGGTACAATGAGCAGTTCTTC
CASSLAAGGGYNEQFF
>NA|TRBV29-1|TRBJ1-1|NA
TGCAGCGTTGATTACGGGAAGCTCACTGAAGCTTTCTTT
CSVDYGKLTEAFF
>many|TRBV10-2|TRBJ2-5|TRBD2
TGCGCCAGCAGTGAGACTAGCGTACAAGAGACCCAGTACTTC
CASSETSVQETQYF
>NA|TRBV2|TRBJ1-2|TRBD1
TGTGCCAGCAGTCGAGGACAGGGTAAGGAGTATGGCTACACCTTC
CASSRGQGKEYGYTF
>many|TRBV6-5|TRBJ2-7|TRBD1
TGTGCCAGCAGTTACTCCCCAGGGGGCGAGCAGTACTTC
CASSYSPGGEQYF
>NA|TRBV25-1|TRBJ2-7|NA
TGTGCCAGCAGCTTCGGAGTCCCCAACGAGCAGTACTTC
CASSFGVPNEQYF
>few|TRBV15|TRBJ2-7|NA
TGTGCCACCAGCCCGCAGGGGCACTCCTACGAGCAGTACTTC
CATSPQGHSYEQYF
>few|TRBV27|TRBJ1-5|NA
TGTGCCAGCAGTCCTTTGAATCAGCCCCAGCATTTT
CASSPLNQPQHF
>NA|TRBV11-1|TRBJ2-3|TRBD2
TGTGCCAGCAGCTTAAACCTAGCGGGGGACCGTACGCAGTATTTT
CASSLNLAGDRTQYF
>NA|TRBV24-1|TRBJ2-1|NA
TGTGCCACCAGTGAATACCCAGGCGAGCAGTTCTTC
CATSEYPGEQFF
>NA|TRBV19|TRBJ1-5|NA
TGTGCCAGTAGTGTTACCCATGGGGGCAATCAGCCCCAGCATTTT
CASSVTHGGNQPQHF
>many|TRBV2|TRBJ2-7|TRBD2
TGTGCCAGCAGTGAAGGAAGACTAGCGGTCTACGAGCAGTACTTC
CASSEGRLAVYEQYF
>many|TRBV9|TRBJ2-5|TRBD2
TGTGCCAGCAGCGTAGGCAGCGGGGGGGCCGGAGAGACCCAGTACTTC
CASSVGSGGAGETQYF
>NA|TRBV25-1|TRBJ1-2|NA
TGTGCCAGCAGTCGCCTGGGGGGGGACACCCGGGGGGATGGCTACACCTTC
CASSRLGGDTRGDGYTF
>NA|TRBV27|TRBJ1-2|TRBD1
TGTGCCAGCAGTGAAGGACAGGGGGCTTTTGGCTACACCTTC
CASSEGQGAFGYTF